A single sample is the source of the 21 T cell receptor beta chains below, sequenced in a study of T cells in tumors after PD-1 blockade. Repertoires were generated with immunoSEQ multiplex PCR, while TCRdb's copy carries only in-frame clones and drops some. The repertoire includes about 47,000 clones, about four fifths of them detected once, and approximately 16% sits in the top ten. The sequenced sample was PBMCs, obtained before anti-PD-1 treatment. Receptors originate from a human donor with basal cell carcinoma.

The chain joins TRBV28 to TRBJ1-2; D may be TRBD1 (6 bases). Trimming shortened V by 2 bases and J by 3 bases, and 7 bases separated the two germline ends. Germline V gives CDR1 MDHEN, CDR2 SYDVKM. CDR3 size: 13 residues. Written as DNA, the CDR3 is TGTGCCAGCAGTTTACCAGGGGACTATGGCTACACCTTC. Translation: CASSLPGDYGYTF.

This chain uses TRBV28 with TRBJ1-2; D possibly corresponds to TRBD1 (6 bases). The length of the CDR3 is 13 residues. V was cut by 2 bases and J by 8 bases, with 12 bases left in between. In germline, CDR1 is MDHEN, CDR2 SYDVKM. CDR3 in DNA: TGTGCCAGCAGTTTAGGGGGGGCGTGGGGCTACACCTTC. As protein: CASSLGGAWGYTF.

This clone was seen once. V usage is TRBV15 and J usage is TRBJ2-7; D may be TRBD2 (7 bases). From germline, CDR1 is LNHNV and CDR2 YYDKDF (reference sequence). CDR3 length: 14 amino acids. V gave up 3 bases and J gave up 7 bases, with 16 bases separating them. The DNA for the CDR3 is TGTGCCACCAGCAGGGGGGGGGCCTTCGTAGAGCAGTACTTC. Translating gives CATSRGGAFVEQYF.

The V call is TRBV2, the J call TRBJ2-7, with TRBD1 matching 7 bases. The CDR3 spans 15 residues. CDR1 is SNHLY, CDR2 FYNNEI, per germline. Trimming took 6 bases from V and 1 from J; bases not matched to a gene: 9. CDR3 protein: CASRRSEQGSYEQYF. The CDR3 nucleotides are TGTGCCAGCAGGAGAAGCGAACAGGGGTCCTACGAGCAGTACTTC.

This chain joins TRBV5-6 and TRBJ1-2, with 9 positions matching TRBD1. The CDR3 runs 13 residues. Trimming removed 4 bases from V and 7 bases from J; junction bases left unmatched: 5. Germline V gene sequence: CDR1 SGHDT, CDR2 YYEEEE. CDR3: CASSPTGGAGYTF. The CDR3 DNA sequence: TGTGCCAGCAGCCCTACAGGGGGCGCTGGCTACACCTTC.

The chain joins TRBV7-9 to TRBJ1-4; 8 nucleotides agree with TRBD1. The length of the CDR3 is 16 residues. Germline values: CDR1 SEHNR, CDR2 FQNEAQ (reference sequence). V shed 5 bases, J shed 8 bases, and the junction held 13 bases outside the gene matches. CDR3 sequence: CASSPDNPGGYEKLFF. The CDR3 DNA follows: TGTGCCAGCAGCCCAGATAATCCAGGGGGCTACGAAAAACTGTTTTTT.

The chain couples TRBV24-1 to TRBJ2-5; perhaps TRBD2 as D (5 bases). V was clipped by 6 bases and J by 5 bases, with 12 bases between them. The CDR3 is 13 residues long. CDR1 and CDR2 (germline): KGHDR, SFDVKD. The CDR3 bases are TGTGCCACCAGTCGGGATACGAGGGAGACCCAGTACTTC. This translates into CATSRDTRETQYF.

This clone was seen only a few times. V and J are TRBV7-9 and TRBJ1-5; D remains unclear. From germline, CDR1 is SEHNR and CDR2 FQNEAQ (reference sequence). The CDR3 extends over 12 amino acids. Between the trimmed V and J ends, which lost 8 bases and 5 bases, there was a span of 10 bases. As DNA, the CDR3 is TGTGCCAGCGGTCAAGATGATCAGCCCCAGCATTTT. It specifies CASGQDDQPQHF.

The DNA of the CDR3 is TGTGCCAGCAGCCCCCCCCGCGGGGATGCCCAAGAGACCCAGTACTTC. Translation gives CASSPPRGDAQETQYF. The V call is TRBV14, the J call TRBJ2-5, with TRBD2 as a possible D gene (6 bases). Trimming cost V 4 bases and J 1 base, with 16 bases left between them. This CDR3 has 16 residues. CDR1 and CDR2 (germline): SGHDN, FVKESK. Looking up the rest from reference TRBV14 and TRBJ2-5 gives the full variable domain: EAGVTQFPSHSVIEKGQTVTLRCDPISGHDNLYWYRRVMGKEIKFLLHFVKESKQDESGMPNNRFLAERTGGTYSTLKVQPAELEDSGVYFCASSPPRGDAQETQYFGPGTRLLVL.

The chain employs TRBV7-2 and TRBJ1-2; weak D call: TRBD1 (5 bases). V was clipped by 0 bases and J by 7 bases, with 18 bases between them. Germline-derived CDR1 and CDR2 are SGHTA and FQGNSA. The CDR3 consists of 16 residues. The CDR3 here is CASSLAGAGTSFGYTF. CDR3 nucleotides: TGTGCCAGCAGCTTAGCCGGGGCCGGTACTAGTTTTGGCTACACCTTC.

This clone appeared a single time. The rearrangement links TRBV10-1 to TRBJ2-7; weak D call: TRBD2 (6 bases). Germline V gene lookup returns CDR1 WNHNN and CDR2 SYGVQD (reference sequence). There are 13 residues in the CDR3. Between the trimmed V and J ends, which lost 6 bases and 2 bases, there was a span of 11 bases. CDR3 loop: CASSRESPYEQYF. CDR3 bases: TGCGCCAGCAGCCGGGAGTCCCCCTACGAGCAGTACTTC.

This chain connects TRBV27 to TRBJ1-5, with D perhaps matching TRBD1 (6 bases). CDR1 is MNHEY and CDR2 is SMNVEV in the germline V gene (reference sequence). The CDR3 totals 16 residues. The V and J ends lost 10 bases and 6 bases respectively, with 25 bases between them. In nucleotides, the CDR3 is TGTGCCACTAGGCCTTTTAAACAGGGTGTGGGTCAGCCCCAGCATTTT. Amino acid sequence: CATRPFKQGVGQPQHF.

The rearrangement joins TRBV2 to TRBJ2-7; 9 bases line up with TRBD1. The V segment lost 7 bases and the J segment 4 bases; nucleotides outside the gene matches: 5. The CDR3 runs to 13 residues. Looked up from germline, CDR1 is SNHLY and CDR2 is FYNNEI. The CDR3 loop is CASTDRGTYEQYF. CDR3 DNA: TGTGCCAGCACCGACAGGGGGACGTACGAGCAGTACTTC.

The chain links TRBV10-3 to TRBJ1-2; D gene unclear. This CDR3 comprises 13 residues. Trimming took 2 bases from V and 5 from J, leaving 9 bases between them. The germline gives CDR1 ENHRY, CDR2 SYGVKD. The chain's CDR3 is CAISEGPGYGYTF. CDR3 DNA sequence: TGTGCCATCAGTGAGGGTCCTGGGTATGGCTACACCTTC.

This chain joins TRBV24-1 and TRBJ2-2, with 8 positions matching TRBD1. Trimming at V came to 3 bases and at J to 10 bases, leaving 6 bases not matched to a gene. Germline V CDR1 and CDR2: KGHDR, SFDVKD. CDR3 length equals 14 residues. CDR3 bases: TGTGCCACCAGTGATCCGACAGGGGTGGAGGAGCTGTTTTTT. As protein: CATSDPTGVEELFF.

This clone has more than one count but fewer than ten. The CDR3 here is CASTSSGAVSSYNEQFF. CDR3 DNA: TGTGCCAGCACTTCCTCTGGGGCGGTCAGCTCCTACAATGAGCAGTTCTTC. The V call is TRBV28, the J call TRBJ2-1, with D perhaps matching TRBD1 (5 bases). The CDR3 is 17 residues long. V lost 7 bases, J lost 0 bases, and 19 bases lay in between. The germline CDR1 and CDR2 sequences are MDHEN and SYDVKM.

The rearrangement joins TRBV2 to TRBJ2-1, with 10 bases lining up with TRBD2. From germline, CDR1 is SNHLY and CDR2 FYNNEI. J gave up 15 bases and V 5 bases, and 7 bases lay outside the gene matches. This CDR3 is built from 12 residues. CDR3 DNA sequence: TGTGCCAGCAGTTGGACTAGCGGTCGGCTGTTCTTC. Its protein is CASSWTSGRLFF.

The rearrangement joins TRBV3-1 (or the pseudogene TRBV3-2) to TRBJ1-1; D is ambiguous. The CDR3 contains 15 residues. Germline assignment: CDR1 LGHDT and CDR2 YNNKEL (reference sequence). Trimming shortened V by 1 base and J by 1 base, and 10 bases separated the two germline ends. This chain's CDR3 is CASSQGGQGNTEAFF. Written as DNA, the CDR3 is TGTGCCAGCAGCCAAGGAGGGCAAGGGAACACTGAAGCTTTCTTT.

The J gene is TRBJ2-7, the V gene TRBV2; D unclear. There are 13 residues in the CDR3. Germline V gene lookup returns CDR1 SNHLY and CDR2 FYNNEI. Deletions cut 2 bases from V and 3 bases from J, with 8 bases between. The CDR3 here is CASSERANYEQYF. CDR3 coding DNA: TGTGCCAGCAGTGAAAGGGCAAACTACGAGCAGTACTTC.

The chain uses TRBV10-3 and TRBJ2-1; no firm D call. The CDR3 is made up of 11 amino acids. V was trimmed by 6 bases and J by 7 bases, leaving 7 bases between them. Per germline, CDR1 ENHRY and CDR2 SYGVKD. CDR3 coding DNA: TGTGCCATCAGGGCAGCAAATGAGCAGTTCTTC. Translating it yields CAIRAANEQFF.

V and J are TRBV2 and TRBJ1-2; a possible D gene is TRBD1 (5 bases). The CDR3 consists of 13 residues. V was cut by 6 bases and J by 2 bases, with 10 bases left in between. Germline loops: CDR1 SNHLY, CDR2 FYNNEI. The CDR3 nucleotides read TGTGCCAGCAGGCGGGGCCCAAACTATGGCTACACCTTC. Its translation is CASRRGPNYGYTF.